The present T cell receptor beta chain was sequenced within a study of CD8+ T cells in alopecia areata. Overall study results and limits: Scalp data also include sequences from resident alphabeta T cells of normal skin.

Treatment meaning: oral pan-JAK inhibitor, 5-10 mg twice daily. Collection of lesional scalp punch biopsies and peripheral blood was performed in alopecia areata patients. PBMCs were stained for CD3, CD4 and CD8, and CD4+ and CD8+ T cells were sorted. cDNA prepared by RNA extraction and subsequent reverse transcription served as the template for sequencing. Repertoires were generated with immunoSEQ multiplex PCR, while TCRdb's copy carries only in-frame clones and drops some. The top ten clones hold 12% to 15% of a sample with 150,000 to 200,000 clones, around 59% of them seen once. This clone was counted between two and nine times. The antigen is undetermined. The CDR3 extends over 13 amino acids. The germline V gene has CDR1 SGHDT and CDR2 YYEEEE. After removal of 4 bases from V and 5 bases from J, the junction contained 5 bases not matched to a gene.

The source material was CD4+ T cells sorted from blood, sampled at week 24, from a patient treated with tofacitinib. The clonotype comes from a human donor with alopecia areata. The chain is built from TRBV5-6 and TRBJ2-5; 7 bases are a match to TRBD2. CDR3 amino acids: CASSSGTEETQYF. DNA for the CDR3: TGTGCCAGCAGCAGCGGGACTGAGGAGACCCAGTACTTC.